This TCR beta chain was sequenced during a study of breast tumors, draining lymph nodes, adjacent tissues. TCRdb fed the multiplex PCR reads into MiXCR, producing one record per CDR3 protein. The table records some 97,000 distinct CDR3 sequences, about 20% of them present only once. Study-level findings and limits: Tumor T cell lymph node origin was a supported hypothesis, not proven. Most tumor T cells seemingly derive from lymph node, then expand in tumor.

Germline-derived CDR1 and CDR2 are SGHKS and YYEKEE (reference sequence). Between the trimmed V and J ends, which lost 4 bases and 0 bases, there was a span of 14 bases. The CDR3 length is 17 residues. In this sample, this clonotype turned up many times. Its antigen is undetermined. Axillary draining lymph nodes of breast cancer patients supplied the node samples. The V and J genes are TRBV5-5 and TRBJ1-6, with D possibly being TRBD1 (6 bases). The source of this sequence is a female donor with breast cancer. Some clones in this sample may be carry-over from other donors' samples. The sample comprised axillary lymph node tissue. The CDR3 protein is CASSPGTLSSYNSPLHF. The CDR3 DNA reads TGTGCCAGCAGCCCCGGGACACTGAGCTCCTATAATTCACCCCTCCACTTT.